The 8 T cell receptor beta chains in this list originate from one sample, sequenced in a study of primary melanoma T cells and metastatic recurrence. Clones were sequenced by immunoSEQ multiplex PCR, and TCRdb holds only the in-frame ones, with some missing. This table holds 200 to 250 clones, 86% found once. Source material: melanoma tumor tissue. These receptors all come from a human donor with melanoma.

This sequence joins TRBV6-8 and TRBJ1-1, with 7 bases aligning to TRBD1. Germline V gene lookup returns CDR1 MNHGY and CDR2 SAAAGT. This CDR3 is built from 13 residues. V gave up 7 bases and J gave up 6 bases; unmatched junction bases: 8. The CDR3 loop is CASNRLTGSEAFF. CDR3 sequence (DNA): TGTGCCAGCAACCGCCTGACAGGGTCTGAAGCTTTCTTT.

The chain combines TRBV5-1 with TRBJ1-1; possibly TRBD1 for D (5 bases). Germline V gene sequence: CDR1 SGHRS, CDR2 YFSETQ. CDR3 length: 14 amino acids. Trimming took 4 bases from V and 3 from J, leaving 13 bases between them. In nucleotides, the CDR3 is TGCGCCAGCAGCAGCGAAGGGACGGACACTGAAGCTTTCTTT. Its translation: CASSSEGTDTEAFF.

This chain joins TRBV19 and TRBJ2-2; TRBD2 agrees at 10 bases. With V trimmed by 5 bases and J by 1 base, 4 bases remained unmatched. In germline, CDR1 is LNHDA, CDR2 SQIVND (reference sequence). The length of the CDR3 is 16 residues. The CDR3 protein is CASSPTSGLNTGELFF. In DNA form, the CDR3 reads TGTGCCAGTAGTCCGACTAGCGGGCTGAACACCGGGGAGCTGTTTTTT.

The chain joins TRBV19 to TRBJ2-6; 7 bases agree with TRBD1. The trim removed 4 bases at V and 0 bases at J, leaving 3 bases unmatched. Germline V gene lookup returns CDR1 LNHDA and CDR2 SQIVND (reference sequence). CDR3 size: 16 residues. In nucleotides, the CDR3 is TGTGCCAGTAGTAGGGGACAGATCTCTGGGGCCAACGTCCTGACTTTC. Protein sequence: CASSRGQISGANVLTF.

V usage is TRBV6-8 and J usage is TRBJ2-2; 7 nucleotides align to TRBD1. V gave up 5 bases and J gave up 5 bases; unmatched junction bases: 8. The V gene's germline CDR1 is MNHGY and CDR2 SAAAGT. The CDR3 covers 15 residues. The CDR3 bases are TGTGCCAGCAGTAGGCGAGACAGGGTAACCGGGGAGCTGTTTTTT. Its translation: CASSRRDRVTGELFF.

The J gene is TRBJ2-5, the V gene TRBV2, with 8 positions matching TRBD2. CDR3 length equals 13 residues. J lost 5 bases, V lost 7 bases, and 6 bases had no gene match. Germline V gene lookup returns CDR1 SNHLY and CDR2 FYNNEI. CDR3 amino acids: CASTRGGFETQYF. The CDR3 DNA reads TGTGCCAGCACCCGGGGGGGCTTCGAGACCCAGTACTTC.

CDR3 protein: CASSTHRGNQPQHF. CDR3 bases: TGTGCCAGTAGTACCCACAGGGGCAATCAGCCCCAGCATTTT. V is TRBV19 and J is TRBJ1-5; D is perhaps TRBD1 (6 bases). Germline V gives CDR1 LNHDA, CDR2 SQIVND (reference sequence). With 4 bases removed from V and 2 bases from J, the gap between germline ends came to 9 bases. The CDR3 sequence is 14 residues long.

The chain employs TRBV30 and TRBJ2-2, with D perhaps TRBD1 or TRBD2 (5 bases each). The CDR3 spans 13 residues. Germline V gene lookup returns CDR1 GTSNPN and CDR2 SVGIG (reference sequence). The V end was cut by 1 base, the J end by 2 bases, with 5 bases between. CDR3 loop: CAWSGDNTGELFF. The CDR3 DNA reads as TGTGCCTGGAGTGGGGACAACACCGGGGAGCTGTTTTTT.